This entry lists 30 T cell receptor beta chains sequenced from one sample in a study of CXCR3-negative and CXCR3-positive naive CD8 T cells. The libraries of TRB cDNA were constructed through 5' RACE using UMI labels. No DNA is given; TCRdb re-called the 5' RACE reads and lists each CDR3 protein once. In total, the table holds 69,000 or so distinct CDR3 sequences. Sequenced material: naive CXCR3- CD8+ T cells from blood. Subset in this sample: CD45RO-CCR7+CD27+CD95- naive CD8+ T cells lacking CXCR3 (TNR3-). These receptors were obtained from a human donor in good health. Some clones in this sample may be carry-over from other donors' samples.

Here the CDR3 reads CASSPRTGGGTEAFF. This chain joins TRBV28 and TRBJ1-1; TCRdb selects TRBD1, and the lack of DNA leaves this call unchecked. Germline CDR1 is MDHEN and CDR2 is SYDVKM. This CDR3 comprises 15 residues.

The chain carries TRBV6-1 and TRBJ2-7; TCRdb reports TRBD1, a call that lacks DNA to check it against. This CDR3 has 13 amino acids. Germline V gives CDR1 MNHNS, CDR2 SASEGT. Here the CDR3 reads CASSEPGGGEQYF.

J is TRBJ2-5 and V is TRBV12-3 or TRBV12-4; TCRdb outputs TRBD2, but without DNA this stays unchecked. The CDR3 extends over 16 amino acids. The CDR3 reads CASSSSGTSVKETQYF.

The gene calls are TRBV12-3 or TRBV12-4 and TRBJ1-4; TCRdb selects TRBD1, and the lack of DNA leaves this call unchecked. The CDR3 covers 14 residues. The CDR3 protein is CASSLLRGGEKLFF.

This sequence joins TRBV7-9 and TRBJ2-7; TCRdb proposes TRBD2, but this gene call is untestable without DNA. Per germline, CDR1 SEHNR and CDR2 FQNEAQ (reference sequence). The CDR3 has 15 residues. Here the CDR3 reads CASSRAPSNSYEQYF.

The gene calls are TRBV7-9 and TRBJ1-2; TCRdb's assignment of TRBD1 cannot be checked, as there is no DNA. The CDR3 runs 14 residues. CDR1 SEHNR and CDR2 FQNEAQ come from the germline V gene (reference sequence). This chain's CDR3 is CASSLGDPKYGYTF.

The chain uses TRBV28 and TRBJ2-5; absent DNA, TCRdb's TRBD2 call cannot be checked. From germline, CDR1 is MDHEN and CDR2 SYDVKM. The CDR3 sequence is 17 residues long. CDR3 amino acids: CASSLGLVAGLQETQYF.

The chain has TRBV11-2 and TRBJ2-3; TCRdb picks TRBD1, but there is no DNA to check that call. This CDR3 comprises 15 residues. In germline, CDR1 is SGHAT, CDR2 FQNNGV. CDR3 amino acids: CASSPRGAGADTQYF.

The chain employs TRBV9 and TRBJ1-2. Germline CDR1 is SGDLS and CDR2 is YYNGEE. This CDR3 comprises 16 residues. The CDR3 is CASSYIRQDPNYGYTF. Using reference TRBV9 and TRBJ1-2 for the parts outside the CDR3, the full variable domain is DSGVTQTPKHLITATGQRVTLRCSPRSGDLSVYWYQQSLDQGLQFLIQYYNGEERAKGNILERFSAQQFPDLHSELNLSSLELGDSALYFCASSYIRQDPNYGYTFGSGTRLTVV.

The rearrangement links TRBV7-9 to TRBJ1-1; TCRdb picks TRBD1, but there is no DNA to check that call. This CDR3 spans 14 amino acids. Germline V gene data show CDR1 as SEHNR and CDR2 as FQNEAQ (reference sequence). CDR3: CASTPGTTNTEAFF.

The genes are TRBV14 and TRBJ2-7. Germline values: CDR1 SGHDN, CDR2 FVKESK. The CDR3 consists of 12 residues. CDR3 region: CASSQGPYEQYF.

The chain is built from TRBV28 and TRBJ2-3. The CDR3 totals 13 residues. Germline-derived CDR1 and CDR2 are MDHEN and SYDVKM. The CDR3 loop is CASSLGEGDTQYF.

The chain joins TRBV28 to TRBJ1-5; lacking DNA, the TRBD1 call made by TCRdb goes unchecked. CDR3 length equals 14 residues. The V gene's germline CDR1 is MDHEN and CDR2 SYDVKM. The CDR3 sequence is CASSSPRGGEPQHF.

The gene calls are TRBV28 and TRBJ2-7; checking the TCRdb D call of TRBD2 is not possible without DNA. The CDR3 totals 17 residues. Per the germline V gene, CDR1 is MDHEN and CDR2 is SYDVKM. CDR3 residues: CASRTETGVGPSYEQYF.

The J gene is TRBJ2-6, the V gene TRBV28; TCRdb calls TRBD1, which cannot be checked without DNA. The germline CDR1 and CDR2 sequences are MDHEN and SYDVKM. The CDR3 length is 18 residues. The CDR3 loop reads CASSFLLGQGVSANVLTF.

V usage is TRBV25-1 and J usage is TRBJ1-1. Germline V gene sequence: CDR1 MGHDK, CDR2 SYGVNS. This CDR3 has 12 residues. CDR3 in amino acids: CASTMGNTEAFF. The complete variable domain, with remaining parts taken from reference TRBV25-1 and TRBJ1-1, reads EADIYQTPRYLVIGTGKKITLECSQTMGHDKMYWYQQDPGMELHLIHYSYGVNSTEKGDLSSESTVSRIRTEHFPLTLESARPSHTSQYLCASTMGNTEAFFGQGTRLTVV.

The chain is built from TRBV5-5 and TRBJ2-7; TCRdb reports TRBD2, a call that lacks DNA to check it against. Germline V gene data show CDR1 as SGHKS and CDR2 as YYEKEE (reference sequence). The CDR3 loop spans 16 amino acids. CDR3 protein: CASSLAAASGYYEQYF.

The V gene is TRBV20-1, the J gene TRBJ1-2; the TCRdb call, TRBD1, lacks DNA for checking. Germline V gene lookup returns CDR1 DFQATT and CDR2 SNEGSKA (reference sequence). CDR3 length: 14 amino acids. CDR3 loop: CSATGRTTNYGYTF.

The CDR3 sequence: CSGELGNTIYF. The gene calls are TRBV29-1 and TRBJ1-3. Germline CDR1 is SQVTM and CDR2 is ANQGSEA. The CDR3 loop spans 11 amino acids.

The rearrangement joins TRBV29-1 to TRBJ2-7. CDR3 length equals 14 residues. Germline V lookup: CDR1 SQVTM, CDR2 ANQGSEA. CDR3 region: CSVETDRGSYEQYF.

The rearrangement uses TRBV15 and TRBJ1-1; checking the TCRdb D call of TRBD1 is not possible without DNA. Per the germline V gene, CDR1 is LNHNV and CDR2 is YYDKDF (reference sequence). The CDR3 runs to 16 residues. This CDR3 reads CATSSPGGARSSEAFF. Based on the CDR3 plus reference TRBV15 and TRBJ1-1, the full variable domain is DAMVIQNPRYQVTQFGKPVTLSCSQTLNHNVMYWYQQKSSQAPKLLFHYYDKDFNNEADTPDNFQSRRPNTSFCFLDIRSPGLGDTAMYLCATSSPGGARSSEAFFGQGTRLTVV.

CDR3 in amino acids: CASSLVTVTGELFF. The chain combines TRBV7-2 with TRBJ2-2. Per the germline V gene, CDR1 is SGHTA and CDR2 is FQGNSA. The CDR3 is 14 amino acids.

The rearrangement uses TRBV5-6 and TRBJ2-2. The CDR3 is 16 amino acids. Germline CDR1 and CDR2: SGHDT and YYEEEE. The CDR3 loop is CASSLGTSGNTGELFF.

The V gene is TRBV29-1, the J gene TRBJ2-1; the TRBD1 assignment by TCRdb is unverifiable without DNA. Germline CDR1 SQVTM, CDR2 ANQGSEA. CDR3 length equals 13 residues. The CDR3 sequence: CSVGGQYYNEQFF.

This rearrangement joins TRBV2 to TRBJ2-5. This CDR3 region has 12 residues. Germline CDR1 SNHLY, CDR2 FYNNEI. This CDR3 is CASSLPPETQYF.

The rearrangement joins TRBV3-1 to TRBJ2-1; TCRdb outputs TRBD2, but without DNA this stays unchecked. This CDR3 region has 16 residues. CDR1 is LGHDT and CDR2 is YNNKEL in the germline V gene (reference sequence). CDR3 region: CASSQDVGLAFNEQFF.

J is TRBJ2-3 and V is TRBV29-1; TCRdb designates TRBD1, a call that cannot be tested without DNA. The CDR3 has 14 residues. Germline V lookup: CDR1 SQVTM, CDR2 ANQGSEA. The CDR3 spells CSVEGSGVADTQYF.

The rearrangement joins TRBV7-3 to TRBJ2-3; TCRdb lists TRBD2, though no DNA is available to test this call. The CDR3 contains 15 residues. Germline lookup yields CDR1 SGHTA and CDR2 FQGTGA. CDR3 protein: CASSATSGRTDTQYF.

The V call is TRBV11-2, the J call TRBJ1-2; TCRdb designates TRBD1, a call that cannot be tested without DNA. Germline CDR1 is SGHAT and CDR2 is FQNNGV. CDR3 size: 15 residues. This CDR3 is CASSLGLGQGFGYTF.

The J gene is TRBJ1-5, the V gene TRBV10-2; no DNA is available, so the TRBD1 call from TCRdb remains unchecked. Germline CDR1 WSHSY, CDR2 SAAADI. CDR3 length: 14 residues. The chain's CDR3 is CASSEDRGGQPQHF.